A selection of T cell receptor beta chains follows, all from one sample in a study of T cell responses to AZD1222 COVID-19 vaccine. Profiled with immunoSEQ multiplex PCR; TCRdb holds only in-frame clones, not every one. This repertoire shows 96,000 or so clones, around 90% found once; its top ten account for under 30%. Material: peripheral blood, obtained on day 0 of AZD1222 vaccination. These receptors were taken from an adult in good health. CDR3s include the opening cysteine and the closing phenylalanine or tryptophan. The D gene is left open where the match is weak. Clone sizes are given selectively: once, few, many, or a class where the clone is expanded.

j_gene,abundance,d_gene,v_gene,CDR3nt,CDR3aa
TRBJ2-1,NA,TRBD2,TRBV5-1,TGCGCCAGCAGCTTGACCGGGACTAGCGTTTCTTCCTACAATGAGCAGTTCTTC,CASSLTGTSVSSYNEQFF
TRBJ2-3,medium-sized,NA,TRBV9,TGTGCCAGCAGCCTCGGGAGTAGCACAGATACGCAGTATTTT,CASSLGSSTDTQYF
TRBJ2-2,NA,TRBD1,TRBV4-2,TGTGCCAGCAGCCAAGATCAAAGACAGGGGGAAGACACCGGGGAGCTGTTTTTT,CASSQDQRQGEDTGELFF
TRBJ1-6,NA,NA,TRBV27,TGTGCCAGCAGCCGAGAGGTGGGCGCACCCCTCCACTTT,CASSREVGAPLHF
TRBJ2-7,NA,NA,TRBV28,TGTGCCAGCAGTTCCGGGGGGCCGAGCTCCTACGAGCAGTACTTC,CASSSGGPSSYEQYF
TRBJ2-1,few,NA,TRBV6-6,TGTGCCAGCAGTTACCAGGGTTCTTACAATGAGCAGTTCTTC,CASSYQGSYNEQFF
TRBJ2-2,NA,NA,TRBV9,TGTGCCAGCAGCGTAGTCCCTGACACCGGGGAGCTGTTTTTT,CASSVVPDTGELFF
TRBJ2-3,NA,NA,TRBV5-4,TGTGCCAGCAGCTTCGGCGAGTCAGATACGCAGTATTTT,CASSFGESDTQYF
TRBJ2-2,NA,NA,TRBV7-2,TGTGCCAGCAGCTTAGCGCAATTCAGAGCCACCGGGGAGCTGTTTTTT,CASSLAQFRATGELFF
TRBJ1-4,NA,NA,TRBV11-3,TGTGCCAGCAGTGGGGATAATGAAAAACTGTTTTTT,CASSGDNEKLFF